These 14 T cell receptor beta chains were sequenced from one sample in a study of shared clonotypes between healthy human individuals. The data were produced by immunoSEQ multiplex PCR, yet TCRdb's version contains in-frame clones alone and is incomplete. In the table there are millions of clones, more than 80% of which are singletons. The sample comprised naive CD4+ T cells sorted from blood. Subset specified: CD45RA+ positively selected. The receptors were sampled from a man aged 18 to 29 in good health.

This clone appeared once. The chain combines TRBV7-9 with TRBJ2-5, with D unresolved. Trimming took 2 bases from V and 2 from J, leaving 12 bases between them. The CDR3 sequence is 15 residues long. The germline CDR1 and CDR2 sequences are SEHNR and FQNEAQ (reference sequence). The chain's CDR3 is CASSLRRLEQETQYF. The CDR3 DNA is TGTGCCAGCAGCTTAAGGCGTCTGGAGCAAGAGACCCAGTACTTC.

This clone was observed a single time. The chain uses TRBV6-6 and TRBJ2-3, with 10 bases matching TRBD1. The V gene end was trimmed by 6 bases and the J gene end by 5 bases; junction bases not matched to a gene: 11. The CDR3 consists of 16 residues. Germline lookup yields CDR1 MNHNY and CDR2 SVGAGI (reference sequence). CDR3 residues: CASRGPRGTGEDTQYF. The CDR3, as DNA: TGTGCCAGCAGAGGTCCTCGGGGGACAGGGGAAGATACGCAGTATTTT.

The chain uses TRBV4-1 and TRBJ2-7; D gene ambiguous. Trimming cost V 0 bases and J 7 bases, with 7 bases left between them. Per germline, CDR1 MGHRA and CDR2 YSYEKL. The CDR3 has 12 amino acids. In DNA form, the CDR3 reads TGCGCCAGCAGCCAAGATGGACGAGAGCAGTACTTC. Protein: CASSQDGREQYF.

This clone was counted a single time. The rearrangement joins TRBV7-2 to TRBJ1-4, with TRBD1 matching 8 bases. Trimming removed 5 bases from V and 8 bases from J; junction bases left unmatched: 10. This CDR3 spans 15 amino acids. CDR1 SGHTA and CDR2 FQGNSA come from the germline V gene. The CDR3 spells CASSKPGGEGEKLFF. The CDR3 coding sequence is TGTGCCAGCAGCAAGCCAGGGGGCGAGGGGGAAAAACTGTTTTTT. Full variable domain (remainder filled in from reference TRBV7-2 and TRBJ1-4): GAGVSQSPSNKVTEKGKDVELRCDPISGHTALYWYRQSLGQGLEFLIYFQGNSAPDKSGLPSDRFSAERTGGSVSTLTIQRTQQEDSAVYLCASSKPGGEGEKLFFGSGTQLSVL.

This rearrangement joins TRBV27 to TRBJ2-6; D is uncertain. Trimming removed 5 bases at V and 0 bases at J, with 14 bases between. This CDR3 has 17 amino acids. Germline V gene data show CDR1 as MNHEY and CDR2 as SMNVEV (reference sequence). DNA for the CDR3: TGTGCCAGCAGTCAGTGGGTATCCCACTCTGGGGCCAACGTCCTGACTTTC. Translation gives CASSQWVSHSGANVLTF.

V gene TRBV25-1 combines with J gene TRBJ1-4, with D perhaps TRBD1 (6 bases). The CDR3 extends over 15 amino acids. V lost 5 bases, J lost 8 bases, and 18 bases lay in between. The V gene's germline CDR1 is MGHDK and CDR2 SYGVNS. The DNA of the CDR3 is TGTGCCAGCAGTAGCCTTGAGGGGACAAAAGAAAAACTGTTTTTT. As protein: CASSSLEGTKEKLFF.

The CDR3 loop reads CASSYPGLAGEGFF. DNA of the CDR3: TGTGCCAGCAGTTATCCGGGACTAGCGGGGGAGGGGTTCTTC. V is TRBV6-5 and J is TRBJ2-1, with TRBD2 matching 14 bases. The CDR3 runs to 14 residues. V was clipped by 3 bases and J by 15 bases; unmatched bases: 7. Looked up from germline, CDR1 is MNHEY and CDR2 is SVGAGI.

The chain carries TRBV5-1 and TRBJ2-2, with a tentative D call TRBD2 (5 bases). With 0 bases removed from V and 0 bases from J, the gap between germline ends came to 12 bases. Germline V gives CDR1 SGHRS, CDR2 YFSETQ. The CDR3 spans 17 residues. CDR3 in amino acids: CASSLVGGVSNTGELFF. CDR3 nucleotides: TGCGCCAGCAGCTTGGTAGGAGGTGTGTCGAACACCGGGGAGCTGTTTTTT. Full variable domain (remainder filled in from reference TRBV5-1 and TRBJ2-2): KAGVTQTPRYLIKTRGQQVTLSCSPISGHRSVSWYQQTPGQGLQFLFEYFSETQRNKGNFPGRFSGRQFSNSRSEMNVSTLELGDSALYLCASSLVGGVSNTGELFFGEGSRLTVL.

This sequence joins TRBV30 and TRBJ2-7; D unclear. This CDR3 contains 13 residues. Germline CDR1 is GTSNPN and CDR2 is SVGIG (reference sequence). V lost 4 bases to trimming and J lost 6 bases, with 16 bases between them. In DNA form, the CDR3 reads TGTGCCTGGACCGCGAACGGAGTTGGCGAGCAGTACTTC. Translated: CAWTANGVGEQYF.

The chain couples TRBV5-1 to TRBJ2-5, with TRBD1 matching 9 bases. The ends lost 0 bases at V and 7 bases at J; junction bases unmatched: 4. CDR1 and CDR2 (germline): SGHRS, YFSETQ. The CDR3 is made up of 14 amino acids. The CDR3 here is CASSLGQGVGTQYF. CDR3 DNA sequence: TGCGCCAGCAGCTTGGGACAGGGGGTCGGGACCCAGTACTTC.

With regard to this clone: Distinct nucleotide sequences in the sample also encode this CDR3. The rearrangement links TRBV10-3 to TRBJ2-1; 14 bases line up with TRBD2. Germline CDR1 ENHRY, CDR2 SYGVKD. After removal of 6 bases from V and 6 bases from J, the junction contained 1 base not matched to a gene. The CDR3 runs 14 residues. The CDR3 DNA reads TGTGCCATCAGCGGGACTAGCGGGAGCAATGAGCAGTTCTTC. Amino acids: CAISGTSGSNEQFF.

The V gene is TRBV28, the J gene TRBJ1-5; unclear D gene. Germline CDR1 reads MDHEN; CDR2 reads SYDVKM. The CDR3 runs to 14 residues. Trimming left V 5 bases short and J 4 bases short, with 12 bases between. CDR3: CASSLDGINQPQHF. The DNA of the CDR3 is TGTGCCAGCAGTCTCGACGGGATTAATCAGCCCCAGCATTTT.

The rearrangement joins TRBV5-6 to TRBJ1-4; 8 positions match TRBD1. V was pared by 4 bases and J by 7 bases, with 9 bases of the junction left unmatched. The CDR3 is 15 amino acids. The germline CDR1 and CDR2 sequences are SGHDT and YYEEEE. The CDR3 DNA is TGTGCCAGCAGCCGCCCCAGCACAGGGGGTGAAAAACTGTTTTTT. Encoded protein: CASSRPSTGGEKLFF.

The rearrangement joins TRBV4-1 to TRBJ1-6; perhaps TRBD1 as D (5 bases). The CDR3 is 16 residues long. CDR1 is MGHRA and CDR2 is YSYEKL in the germline V gene. V lost 2 bases, J lost 10 bases, and 18 bases lay in between. Here the CDR3 DNA reads TGCGCCAGCAGCCAAATAGAGGGACTACTTCGGTCACCCCTCCACTTT. Translation gives CASSQIEGLLRSPLHF.